Presented here are 19 T cell receptor beta chains from one specimen sequenced in a study of molecular identifiers for immune sequencing clone quantification. MiXCR, applied by TCRdb to the PCR reads, yields one record per CDR3 protein. The sample carries some 590,000 distinct CDR3 sequences, roughly 23% recorded once. Sequenced sample: naive CD8+ T cells from blood, with Jurkat cell RNA spiked in. Subset noted: FACS-sorted CD8+CD4-CCR7+CD45RA+ naive T cells. All receptors derive from a human donor in good health. Some libraries in this study had Jurkat cell RNA spiked in.

In its sample, this clonotype was seen a few times. The chain couples TRBV18 to TRBJ2-3; weak D call: TRBD2 (6 bases). Germline V gene sequence: CDR1 KGHSH, CDR2 LQKENI. The CDR3 consists of 13 residues. With 1 base removed from V and 6 bases from J, the gap between germline ends came to 8 bases. CDR3 protein: CASSPLAEDTQYF. CDR3 nucleotide sequence: TGTGCCAGCTCACCACTAGCGGAGGATACGCAGTATTTT.

Concerning this clonotype itself: At one end, the junction sequence differs from germline, possibly due to a read error. This sequence joins TRBV7-6 and TRBJ2-1; 7 bases agree with TRBD2. CDR1 is SGHVS and CDR2 is FNYEAQ in the germline V gene. The CDR3 covers 14 residues. The CDR3 region has the DNA TGTGCCAGCAGCTCTAAGCGGGAATACAATAAGCAGTTCTTC. Protein product: CASSSKREYNKQFF.

V and J are TRBV6-2 or TRBV6-3 and TRBJ2-7; 8 positions agree with TRBD2. In germline, CDR1 is MNHEY, CDR2 SVGEGT. The CDR3 runs to 15 residues. The junction had 3 bases not matched to a gene; V was cut back by 2 bases and J by 0 bases. The CDR3 DNA reads TGTGCCAGCAGTTACCTACTAGCGGCCTCCTACGAGCAGTACTTC. Protein: CASSYLLAASYEQYF.

This clonotype has a single count. The junction differs from germline at one of its ends, possibly a read error. This chain connects TRBV11-2 to TRBJ2-1; D is ambiguous. The CDR3 spans 15 residues. From germline, CDR1 is SGHAT and CDR2 FQNNGV. The CDR3: CAGSLEGLTHNEQFF. In nucleotides, the CDR3 is TGTGCCGGCAGCTTAGAAGGCCTAACCCACAATGAGCAGTTCTTC.

The chain carries TRBV7-2 and TRBJ2-2, with D possibly being TRBD2 (6 bases). This CDR3 has 19 residues. Trimming removed 1 base at V and 2 bases at J, with 20 bases between. Per germline, CDR1 SGHTA and CDR2 FQGNSA. The CDR3 here is CASSLVLYRGAVNTGELFF. The CDR3 DNA reads as TGTGCCAGCAGCTTAGTGTTGTATCGCGGGGCGGTAAACACCGGGGAGCTGTTTTTT.

This clonotype was observed a handful of times. J is TRBJ2-2 and V is TRBV5-1, with TRBD2 matching 7 bases. From germline, CDR1 is SGHRS and CDR2 YFSETQ. The CDR3 contains 16 residues. Trimming took 4 bases from V and 5 from J; bases not matched to a gene: 11. Here the CDR3 reads CASSLSSGRATGELFF. The CDR3 nucleotides are TGCGCCAGCAGCCTCTCAAGTGGGAGGGCGACCGGGGAGCTGTTTTTT. Based on the CDR3 plus reference TRBV5-1 and TRBJ2-2, the full variable domain is KAGVTQTPRYLIKTRGQQVTLSCSPISGHRSVSWYQQTPGQGLQFLFEYFSETQRNKGNFPGRFSGRQFSNSRSEMNVSTLELGDSALYLCASSLSSGRATGELFFGEGSRLTVL.

This clonotype was seen a handful of times. The J gene is TRBJ2-3, the V gene TRBV27; 8 nucleotides match TRBD2. In germline, CDR1 is MNHEY, CDR2 SMNVEV (reference sequence). There are 15 residues in the CDR3. Unmatched junction bases numbered 9, after V lost 5 bases and J lost 5 bases. The CDR3 DNA reads as TGTGCCAGCAGTCGGGCCAGCGGGGGTCTAGATACGCAGTATTTT. Translated: CASSRASGGLDTQYF.

With regard to this clonotype: This may come from a read error, since a much larger clone is one base off. The chain couples TRBV5-1 to TRBJ2-5; D is undetermined. Germline V lookup: CDR1 SGHRS, CDR2 YFSETQ. The CDR3 length is 12 residues. CDR3 protein: CASSRAQETKYF. The CDR3 DNA follows: TGCGCCAGCTCTCGGGCCCAAGAGACCAAGTACTTC. Using reference TRBV5-1 and TRBJ2-5 for the parts outside the CDR3, the full variable domain is KAGVTQTPRYLIKTRGQQVTLSCSPISGHRSVSWYQQTPGQGLQFLFEYFSETQRNKGNFPGRFSGRQFSNSRSEMNVSTLELGDSALYLCASSRAQETKYFGPGTRLLVL.

Remarks on this clonotype: A much larger clone differs by one base, so this may be a read error. This chain joins TRBV29-1 and TRBJ1-1; D ambiguous. The CDR3 sequence is 13 residues long. The germline CDR1 and CDR2 sequences are SQVTM and ANQGSEA. Trimming left V 6 bases short and J 4 bases short, with 15 bases between. The CDR3 bases are TGCAGCGTCATAGGGAAGCCGAGCACTGAAGCTTTCTTT. The encoded protein is CSVIGKPSTEAFF. Complete variable domain (other parts from reference TRBV29-1 and TRBJ1-1): SAVISQKPSRDICQRGTSLTIQCQVDSQVTMMFWYRQQPGQSLTLIATANQGSEATYESGFVIDKFPISRPNLTFSTLTVSNMSPEDSSIYLCSVIGKPSTEAFFGQGTRLTVV.

This clonotype appeared many times. The chain has TRBV6-5 and TRBJ2-2; D unresolved. Trimming stripped 5 bases from V and 1 base from J, with 8 bases between. The CDR3 totals 14 residues. Germline CDR1 MNHEY, CDR2 SVGAGI. The chain's CDR3 is CASSNTRNTGELFF. The CDR3 DNA sequence: TGTGCCAGCAGTAACACTCGGAACACCGGGGAGCTGTTTTTT.

There are a few counts of this clonotype. The V gene is TRBV6-2 or TRBV6-3, the J gene TRBJ2-7, with TRBD2 identical over 7 bases. The CDR3 has 15 residues. The germline V gene encodes CDR1 MNHEY and CDR2 SVGEGT. V dropped 5 bases and J dropped 3; count of bases not matched to a gene: 10. The CDR3 sequence is CASSTGGREGYEQYF. In DNA form, the CDR3 reads TGTGCCAGCAGTACCGGCGGCAGGGAGGGCTACGAGCAGTACTTC.

Many counts were recorded for this clonotype. One junction end does not reproduce the germline sequence, and a read error may be involved. This chain links TRBV4-1 with TRBJ1-1; 8 bases are a match to TRBD1. The CDR3 has 14 amino acids. Germline CDR1 MGHRA, CDR2 YSYEKL. The CDR3 here is CASSPGQGNTEAFF. Here the CDR3 DNA reads TGTGCCAGCAGTCCCGGACAGGGTAACACTGAAGCTTTCTTT.

A note on this clonotype: It may be a read error: a sequence one base away is much more abundant. The genes are TRBV11-2 and TRBJ2-3, with TRBD1 matching 9 bases. V was pared by 6 bases and J by 5 bases, with 3 bases of the junction left unmatched. CDR1 is SGHAT and CDR2 is FQNNGV in the germline V gene. This CDR3 comprises 13 residues. The chain's CDR3 is CASRRQGGDTQYF. The CDR3 region has the DNA TGTGCCAGCAGACGACAGGGGGGAGATACGCAGTATTTT.

The chain employs TRBV25-1 and TRBJ1-1, with D possibly matching TRBD1 (5 bases). This CDR3 is 14 amino acids long. Between the trimmed V and J ends, which lost 3 bases and 1 base, there was a span of 9 bases. The germline V gene has CDR1 MGHDK and CDR2 SYGVNS. The CDR3 DNA reads TGTGCCAGCAGTGACGCAACAGGGAACACTGAAGCTTTCTTT. Translating it yields CASSDATGNTEAFF.

Worth noting for this clonotype: This may be a read error: a much more frequent sequence differs by one nucleotide. The chain combines TRBV28 with TRBJ2-3; tentatively, D is TRBD2 (6 bases). Germline CDR1 is MDHEN and CDR2 is SYDVKM. Trimming pared 8 bases from V and 0 bases from J, leaving 18 bases between. The CDR3 has 16 amino acids. The CDR3 sequence is CASGSNLAKSTDTQYF. The CDR3 DNA is TGTGCCAGCGGTTCCAATCTAGCGAAAAGCACAGATACGCAGTATTTT.

V and J are TRBV4-1 and TRBJ2-7; 8 positions match TRBD1. Trimming at V came to 4 bases and at J to 7 bases, leaving 15 bases not matched to a gene. The CDR3 is 16 amino acids. Germline loops: CDR1 MGHRA, CDR2 YSYEKL. CDR3 loop: CASSPHGQGAPGEQYF. CDR3 coding DNA: TGCGCCAGCAGCCCCCACGGGCAGGGGGCTCCGGGGGAGCAGTACTTC.

Of note for this clonotype: This may be a read error: a much more frequent sequence differs by one nucleotide. V is TRBV7-9 and J is TRBJ1-3; D is possibly TRBD1 (6 bases). Per the germline V gene, CDR1 is SEHNR and CDR2 is FQNEAQ (reference sequence). This CDR3 region has 17 residues. The CDR3 nucleotides are TGTGCCAGCAGCGCCCCGAGGACAGCGAGCTCTGGAATCACCATATATTTT. Amino acids: CASSAPRTASSGITIYF.

Details on this clonotype: Possible read error: a much larger clone is one base away. The rearrangement uses TRBV7-9 and TRBJ2-5; D ambiguous. CDR3 length: 14 residues. The germline CDR1 and CDR2 sequences are SEHNR and FQNEAQ (reference sequence). Here the CDR3 reads CASRSGLPQVTQYF. Here the CDR3 DNA reads TGTGCCAGCCGCTCGGGCCTACCCCAAGTGACCCAGTACTTC.

This clonotype was recorded many times. The chain recombines TRBV7-2 with TRBJ1-1; no reliable D call. The CDR3 has 14 amino acids. Trimming shortened V by 5 bases and J by 1 base, and 11 bases separated the two germline ends. The germline gives CDR1 SGHTA, CDR2 FQGNSA. CDR3 bases: TGTGCCAGCAGCCCCAGGACGTCGAACACTGAAGCTTTCTTT. Its protein product is CASSPRTSNTEAFF.